These 21 T cell receptor beta chains were all obtained from the same sample, sequenced in a study of blood T cell repertoires in COVID-19. Here immunoSEQ multiplex PCR was the method, and the copy in TCRdb shows in-frame clones only, minus some. The repertoire holds roughly 100,000 clones, with about 85% as singletons. Source material: peripheral blood. The source is a man over 45 in a cohort sampled during active COVID-19.

The rearrangement links TRBV11-3 to TRBJ2-1, with 12 bases identical to TRBD2. This CDR3 contains 17 residues. V lost 5 bases, J lost 4 bases, and 9 bases stayed unmatched. CDR1 and CDR2 from the germline V gene are SGHNT and YENEEA. The CDR3 protein is CASSPETSGGPYNEQFF. CDR3 DNA: TGTGCCAGCAGCCCCGAGACTAGCGGGGGCCCATACAATGAGCAGTTCTTC.

The chain has TRBV11-2 and TRBJ2-3; 8 bases align to TRBD1. J gave up 1 base and V 10 bases, and 7 bases lay outside the gene matches. Germline V gene sequence: CDR1 SGHAT, CDR2 FQNNGV. CDR3 length equals 14 residues. The CDR3 region is CATQGGRGTDTQYF. For the CDR3, the DNA is TGTGCCACACAGGGGGGTCGAGGCACAGATACGCAGTATTTT.

V is TRBV6-1 and J is TRBJ1-4, with unresolved D. The CDR3 length is 14 residues. The V gene's germline CDR1 is MNHNS and CDR2 SASEGT. Trimming left V 2 bases short and J 3 bases short, with 7 bases between. The CDR3 loop reads CASSEWEANEKLFF. The CDR3, as DNA: TGTGCCAGCAGTGAATGGGAGGCTAATGAAAAACTGTTTTTT.

The chain joins TRBV5-8 to TRBJ2-1; tentative D call: TRBD2 (5 bases). Trimming shortened V by 2 bases and J by 9 bases, and 15 bases separated the two germline ends. The CDR3 totals 14 residues. Germline V CDR1 and CDR2: SGHTS, YDEGEE. This chain's CDR3 is CASSFAGVSTEQFF. The DNA for the CDR3 is TGTGCCAGCAGCTTCGCCGGGGTCAGTACTGAGCAGTTCTTC.

The rearrangement joins TRBV14 to TRBJ2-3; 8 nucleotides align to TRBD2. This CDR3 comprises 18 residues. Germline V gives CDR1 SGHDN, CDR2 FVKESK. After removal of 1 base from V and 0 bases from J, the junction contained 9 bases not matched to a gene. CDR3 residues: CASSQGGSGGRSTDTQYF. DNA of the CDR3: TGTGCCAGCAGCCAAGGGGGAAGCGGGGGCCGTAGCACAGATACGCAGTATTTT.

The chain uses TRBV12-5 and TRBJ1-6, with TRBD1 matching 9 bases. Unmatched junction bases numbered 10, after V lost 7 bases and J lost 9 bases. CDR3 size: 15 residues. Per the germline V gene, CDR1 is LGHNT and CDR2 is FRNRAP. The CDR3 DNA is TGTGCTAGTGCCGGCGGACAGGGGTTCGTTTCACCCCTCCACTTT. Amino acid sequence: CASAGGQGFVSPLHF. Together with reference TRBV12-5 and TRBJ1-6, the CDR3 gives the full variable domain: DARVTQTPRHKVTEMGQEVTMRCQPILGHNTVFWYRQTMMQGLELLAYFRNRAPLDDSGMPKDRFSAEMPDATLATLKIQPSEPRDSAVYFCASAGGQGFVSPLHFGNGTRLTVT.

The gene calls are TRBV7-2 and TRBJ1-6; 8 bases are shared with TRBD1. CDR1 SGHTA and CDR2 FQGNSA come from the germline V gene. The CDR3 covers 14 residues. V lost 5 bases and J lost 8; bases outside the gene matches: 5. For the CDR3, the DNA is TGTGCCAGCAGCCCCGGGACAGGCGATTCACCCCTCCACTTT. Protein sequence: CASSPGTGDSPLHF.

This chain joins TRBV19 and TRBJ1-2; D gene unclear. The V gene lost 3 bases and the J gene lost 7 bases, with 12 bases spanning the gap. This CDR3 spans 13 amino acids. Looked up from germline, CDR1 is LNHDA and CDR2 is SQIVND (reference sequence). The CDR3 here is CASSIRRSSGYTF. In nucleotides, the CDR3 is TGTGCCAGTAGTATTCGACGGTCTAGTGGCTACACCTTC.

The chain couples TRBV6-6 to TRBJ1-1; tentatively, D is TRBD1 (6 bases). The V gene's germline CDR1 is MNHNY and CDR2 SVGAGI (reference sequence). V was trimmed by 2 bases and J by 0 bases, leaving 10 bases between them. This CDR3 region has 15 residues. The CDR3 spells CASSYGGAVNTEAFF. DNA of the CDR3: TGTGCCAGCAGTTACGGGGGGGCCGTGAACACTGAAGCTTTCTTT.

The chain recombines TRBV6-6 with TRBJ2-4; D unclear. Germline V gene lookup returns CDR1 MNHNY and CDR2 SVGAGI (reference sequence). The CDR3 sequence is 14 residues long. Trimming pared 2 bases from V and 5 bases from J, leaving 10 bases between. The CDR3 DNA follows: TGTGCCAGCAGTTACGAGGCGCTCGAAAACATTCAGTACTTC. It is translated as CASSYEALENIQYF.

V usage is TRBV5-1 and J usage is TRBJ1-1; 7 bases align to TRBD1. The CDR3 loop spans 15 amino acids. Germline CDR1 and CDR2: SGHRS and YFSETQ. V shed 2 bases and J 2 bases; nucleotides not matched to a gene: 6. The CDR3 DNA reads as TGCGCCAGCAGCTTTGCCGGGACAGACAACACTGAAGCTTTCTTT. Translation gives CASSFAGTDNTEAFF.

The J gene is TRBJ2-1, the V gene TRBV15, with TRBD1 matching 10 bases. CDR3 length equals 15 residues. The germline V gene encodes CDR1 LNHNV and CDR2 YYDKDF (reference sequence). Trimming cost V 0 bases and J 7 bases; bases outside gene matches: 3. For the CDR3, the DNA is TGTGCCACCAGCAGAGAGAGGGACAGGGGAAATGAGCAGTTCTTC. It encodes CATSRERDRGNEQFF.

V and J are TRBV7-2 and TRBJ2-7, with 11 bases lining up with TRBD2. The CDR3 covers 15 residues. J gave up 6 bases and V 5 bases, and 9 bases lay outside the gene matches. Germline CDR1 reads SGHTA; CDR2 reads FQGNSA. CDR3 protein: CASSGGLAASGEQYF. In DNA form, the CDR3 reads TGTGCCAGCAGCGGGGGACTAGCGGCCTCGGGCGAGCAGTACTTC.

CDR3 bases: TGTGCCAGCAGCCACGGTGGAGATACGCAGTATTTT. Protein: CASSHGGDTQYF. This chain connects TRBV7-9 to TRBJ2-3; no firm D call. This CDR3 region has 12 residues. The ends were cut back, 5 bases at V and 5 bases at J, with 8 bases in the middle. CDR1 SEHNR and CDR2 FQNEAQ come from the germline V gene (reference sequence).

This chain links TRBV10-2 with TRBJ2-1; TRBD2 might be the D (6 bases). Germline V gene lookup returns CDR1 WSHSY and CDR2 SAAADI. The CDR3 has 15 residues. V lost 8 bases to trimming and J lost 0 bases, with 14 bases between them. The CDR3 loop reads CASVWGDSSYNEQFF. The CDR3 DNA is TGCGCCAGCGTCTGGGGGGACTCCTCCTACAATGAGCAGTTCTTC.

The chain is built from TRBV12-3 or TRBV12-4 and TRBJ2-3, with TRBD1 matching 7 bases. V was pared by 6 bases and J by 8 bases, with 5 bases of the junction left unmatched. The CDR3 runs to 12 residues. This chain's CDR3 is CASSPGGGTQYF. The DNA of the CDR3 is TGTGCCAGCAGCCCAGGGGGTGGTACGCAGTATTTT.

This clone has only one observation. The V and J genes are TRBV7-6 and TRBJ2-5, with 10 bases that match TRBD2. This CDR3 is built from 18 residues. V lost 2 bases, J lost 0 bases, and 9 bases stayed unmatched. Per germline, CDR1 SGHVS and CDR2 FNYEAQ. CDR3: CASSLLQRLAGDQETQYF. The CDR3 DNA follows: TGTGCCAGCAGCTTATTACAGAGGCTAGCGGGGGACCAAGAGACCCAGTACTTC. Full variable domain (missing parts from reference TRBV7-6 and TRBJ2-5): GAGVSQSPRYKVTKRGQDVALRCDPISGHVSLYWYRQALGQGPEFLTYFNYEAQQDKSGLPNDRFSAERPEGSISTLTIQRTEQRDSAMYRCASSLLQRLAGDQETQYFGPGTRLLVL.

This sequence joins TRBV19 and TRBJ2-3; TRBD2 might be the D (5 bases). Germline lookup yields CDR1 LNHDA and CDR2 SQIVND (reference sequence). V lost 8 bases and J 2 bases, leaving 14 bases between the germline ends. CDR3 length: 14 residues. CDR3: CASRGLTFTDTQYF. CDR3 bases: TGTGCCAGTCGAGGACTGACCTTCACAGATACGCAGTATTTT.

In this sample, this clone turned up a few times. The rearrangement links TRBV7-3 to TRBJ2-2; TRBD2 matches at 7 bases. In germline, CDR1 is SGHTA, CDR2 FQGTGA. The length of the CDR3 is 15 residues. The J segment lost 5 bases and the V segment lost 5 bases, leaving 8 bases of the junction unmatched. The DNA for the CDR3 is TGTGCCAGCAGCCCCGGACTAGGTCAAACCGGGGAGCTGTTTTTT. Translating gives CASSPGLGQTGELFF.

The genes are TRBV6-5 and TRBJ1-2; 10 positions match TRBD1. The CDR3 length is 13 residues. V lost 2 bases and J lost 7; bases outside the gene matches: 1. Germline lookup yields CDR1 MNHEY and CDR2 SVGAGI. The CDR3 sequence is CASSYGTGVGYTF. The CDR3 DNA follows: TGTGCCAGCAGTTACGGGACAGGGGTTGGCTACACCTTC.

The chain has TRBV10-3 and TRBJ2-7; possibly TRBD1 for D (6 bases). Germline V lookup: CDR1 ENHRY, CDR2 SYGVKD. The CDR3 has 14 residues. V lost 5 bases, J lost 3 bases, and 14 bases lay in between. The CDR3, as DNA: TGTGCCATCAGTTCCGGGACACCTCACTACGAGCAGTACTTC. Its protein product is CAISSGTPHYEQYF.